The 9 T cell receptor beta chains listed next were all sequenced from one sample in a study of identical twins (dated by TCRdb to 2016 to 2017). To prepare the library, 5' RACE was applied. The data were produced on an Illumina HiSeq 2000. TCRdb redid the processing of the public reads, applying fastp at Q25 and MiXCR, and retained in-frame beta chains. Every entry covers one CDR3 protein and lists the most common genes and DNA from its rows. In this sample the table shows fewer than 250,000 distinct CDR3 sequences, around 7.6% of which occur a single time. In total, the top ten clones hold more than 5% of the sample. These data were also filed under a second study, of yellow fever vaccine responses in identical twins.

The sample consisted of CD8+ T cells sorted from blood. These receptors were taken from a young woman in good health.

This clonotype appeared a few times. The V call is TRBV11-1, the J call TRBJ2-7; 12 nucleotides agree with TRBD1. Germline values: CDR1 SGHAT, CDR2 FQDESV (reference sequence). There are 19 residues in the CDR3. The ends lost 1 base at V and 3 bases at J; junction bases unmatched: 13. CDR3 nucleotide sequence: TGTGCCAGCAGCTTAGGGCCAGCGGGACAGGGGGCAGCAGTCTACGAGCAGTACGTC. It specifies CASSLGPAGQGAAVYEQYV.

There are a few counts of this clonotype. The CDR3 reads CASSPDRGGEYNEQFF. Written as DNA, the CDR3 is TGTGCCAGCAGTCCCGATAGGGGGGGCGAGTACAATGAGCAGTTCTTC. The chain recombines TRBV28 with TRBJ2-1; possibly TRBD2 for D (7 bases). The V and J ends lost 5 bases and 4 bases respectively, with 18 bases between them. CDR3 size: 16 residues. Per the germline V gene, CDR1 is MDHEN and CDR2 is SYDVKM.

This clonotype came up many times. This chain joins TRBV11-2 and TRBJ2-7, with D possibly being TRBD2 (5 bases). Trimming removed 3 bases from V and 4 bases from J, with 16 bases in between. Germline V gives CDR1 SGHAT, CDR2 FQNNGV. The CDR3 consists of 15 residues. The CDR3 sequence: CASSLSLGGGYEQYV. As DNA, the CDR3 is TGTGCCAGCAGCTTGTCTTTAGGAGGTGGGTACGAGCAGTACGTC.

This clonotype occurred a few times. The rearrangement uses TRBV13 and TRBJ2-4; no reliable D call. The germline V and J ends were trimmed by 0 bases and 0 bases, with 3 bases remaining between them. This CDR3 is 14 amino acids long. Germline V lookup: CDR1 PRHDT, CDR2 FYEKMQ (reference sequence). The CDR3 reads CASSLGSAKNIQYF. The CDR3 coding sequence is TGTGCCAGCAGCTTAGGGTCAGCCAAAAACATTCAGTACTTC.

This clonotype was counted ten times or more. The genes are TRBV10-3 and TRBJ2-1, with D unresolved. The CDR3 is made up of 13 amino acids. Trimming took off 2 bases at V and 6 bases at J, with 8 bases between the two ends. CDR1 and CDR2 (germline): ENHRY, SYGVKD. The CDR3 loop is CAISEGLPNEQFF. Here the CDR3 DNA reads TGTGCCATCAGTGAGGGTCTGCCCAATGAGCAGTTCTTC.

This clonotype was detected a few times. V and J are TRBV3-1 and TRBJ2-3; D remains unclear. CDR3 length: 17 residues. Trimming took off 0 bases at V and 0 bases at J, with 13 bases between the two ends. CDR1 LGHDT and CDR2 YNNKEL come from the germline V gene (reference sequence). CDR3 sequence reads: CASSQDPYGASTDTQYF. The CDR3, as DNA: TGTGCCAGCAGCCAAGATCCCTACGGAGCGAGCACAGATACGCAGTATTTT.

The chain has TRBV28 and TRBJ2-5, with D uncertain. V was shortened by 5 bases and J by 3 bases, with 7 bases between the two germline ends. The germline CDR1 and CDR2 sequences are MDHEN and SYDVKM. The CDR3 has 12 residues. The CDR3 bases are TGTGCCAGCAGTGAAGAAAAAGAGACCCAGTACTTC. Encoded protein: CASSEEKETQYF. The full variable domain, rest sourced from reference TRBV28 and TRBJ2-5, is DVKVTQSSRYLVKRTGEKVFLECVQDMDHENMFWYRQDPGLGLRLIYFSYDVKMKEKGDIPEGYSVSREKKERFSLILESASTNQTSMYLCASSEEKETQYFGPGTRLLVL.

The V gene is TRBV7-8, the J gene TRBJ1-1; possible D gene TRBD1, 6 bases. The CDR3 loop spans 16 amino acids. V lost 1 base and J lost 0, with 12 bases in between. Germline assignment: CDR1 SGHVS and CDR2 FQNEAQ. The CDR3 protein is CASSLDGRGMNTEAFF. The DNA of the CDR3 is TGTGCCAGCAGCTTAGATGGCAGGGGAATGAACACTGAAGCTTTCTTT.

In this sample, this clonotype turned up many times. The CDR3 DNA reads as TGTGCCAGCAGTGAATACGGAGGGAGGTACACCGGGGAGCTGTTTTTT. Translated, it gives CASSEYGGRYTGELFF. This chain connects TRBV25-1 to TRBJ2-2, with D possibly TRBD2 on 6 matching bases. Germline assignment: CDR1 MGHDK and CDR2 SYGVNS. This CDR3 contains 16 residues. V lost 0 bases and J 3 bases, leaving 11 bases between the germline ends. Full variable domain (missing parts from reference TRBV25-1 and TRBJ2-2): EADIYQTPRYLVIGTGKKITLECSQTMGHDKMYWYQQDPGMELHLIHYSYGVNSTEKGDLSSESTVSRIRTEHFPLTLESARPSHTSQYLCASSEYGGRYTGELFFGEGSRLTVL.